This T cell receptor beta chain was profiled in a study of T cell changes during pregnancy in multiple sclerosis. Sequenced by immunoSEQ multiplex PCR; TCRdb stores in-frame clones only, minus some. This table has roughly 64,000 clones, 90% appearing once. This CDR3 has 13 residues. The V end was cut by 2 bases, the J end by 6 bases, with 11 bases between. CDR1 and CDR2 (germline): SGHNT, YYREEE (reference sequence). Sequences were derived from peripheral blood, sampled in the third trimester of pregnancy. The TCR sequence derives from a female donor in good health, enrolled as a control in a pregnancy study. V gene TRBV5-4 combines with J gene TRBJ1-1; maybe TRBD1 (6 bases). As DNA, the CDR3 is TGTGCCAGCAGCTTTGGGGGCAGACCTGAAGCTTTCTTT. It encodes CASSFGGRPEAFF. The full variable domain, completed using reference TRBV5-4 and TRBJ1-1, is ETGVTQSPTHLIKTRGQQVTLRCSSQSGHNTVSWYQQALGQGPQFIFQYYREEENGRGNFPPRFSGLQFPNYSSELNVNALELDDSALYLCASSFGGRPEAFFGQGTRLTVV.